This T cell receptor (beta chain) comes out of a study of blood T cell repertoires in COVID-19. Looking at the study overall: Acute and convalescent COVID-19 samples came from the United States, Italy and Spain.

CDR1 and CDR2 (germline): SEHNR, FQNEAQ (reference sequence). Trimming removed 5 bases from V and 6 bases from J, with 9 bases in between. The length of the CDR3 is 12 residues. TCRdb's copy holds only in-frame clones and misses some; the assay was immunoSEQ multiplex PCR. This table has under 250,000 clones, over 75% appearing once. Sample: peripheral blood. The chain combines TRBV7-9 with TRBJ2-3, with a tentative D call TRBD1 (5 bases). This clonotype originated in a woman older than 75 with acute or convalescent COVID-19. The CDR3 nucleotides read TGTGCCAGCAGCCATCGACAGGATACGCAGTATTTT. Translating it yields CASSHRQDTQYF.